This T cell receptor beta chain was captured by sequencing in a study of T cells after yellow fever vaccination (dated by TCRdb to about 2019). Looking at the study overall: The SMART-Seq v4 Ultra Low Input RNA kit was used to prepare libraries from fractions with low cell numbers. Two healthy male donors, one aged 18 to 30 and one aged 30 to 40 years, made up the cohort. Blood was drawn at multiple timepoints before and after primary and secondary immunization, with bulk PBMC replicates and cell subsets isolated. To track T-cell clones before and after primary and booster YFV17D yellow fever vaccination, bulk TCR alpha and beta repertoires were sequenced longitudinally.

This sample was sequenced with an Illumina NovaSeq 6000. Synthesis of TCR cDNA relied on 5'RACE template switching, a step that introduced a universal primer site along with unique molecular identifiers. cDNA synthesis was primed from both the TCR alpha and TCR beta constant segments. Two PCR steps were used to amplify libraries, with sample barcodes and sequencing adapters being added in the second step. Sequencing of the libraries was done on either Illumina HiSeq 2500 (2x100 bp) or NovaSeq (2x150 bp). In the source study's methods: MIGEC was used to demultiplex reads and collapse the reads into UMI consensus sequences, and MiXCR was used for V(D)J alignment. Vaccine-responding clonotypes were defined with edgeR using replicate PBMC samples, requiring FDR below 0.01 and a log2 fold change above 5 up to day 15. Bulk clonotypes were assigned CD4 or CD8 identity according to which sequenced CD4 or CD8 repertoire held them at higher abundance. TCRdb reprocessing: public reads trimmed at Q25 with fastp, clones called with MiXCR, in-frame beta chains kept. Records with the same CDR3 protein are collapsed into one entry carrying the most frequent genes and DNA. The V and J calls were determined by TCRdb, not by the authors. In all, the sample holds 300,000 to 400,000 distinct CDR3 sequences, and over 8.5% of those were seen once. The ten biggest clones cover about 3.5% of the sample.

The paper as a whole reports these results and caveats: FACS-sorted repertoires could contain abundant contaminating clonotypes from the bulk population, so computational filtering was required. Because only two donors were included in the study, the extent to which the findings can be generalized is limited. A small fraction of clonotypes appeared in both the CD4 and CD8 compartments, likely as a result of convergent recombination. The secondary T-cell response was weaker than the primary response but faster, peaking on day 5 instead of day 15. After the booster, most of the clones that had expanded following primary vaccination were detected again (roughly 96% of CD4 and roughly 88% of CD8), which suggests that memory was broadly maintained.

Only a few counts were recorded for this clonotype. No cognate antigen has been identified for it. Base qualities are not recorded, but no much larger clone differs from it by a single base. The germline V gene yields MNHEY for CDR1 and SVGAGI for CDR2. The trim is 0 bases for V and 6 bases for J, with a gap of 14 bases between the germline ends. The CDR3 spans 15 residues, from the cysteine through the phenylalanine. Only the CDR3 DNA is retained, 45 bases long and in frame from the first base. What this sample's treatment or condition label stands for: live attenuated yellow fever vaccine strain. PBMCs were isolated from peripheral blood using a standard Ficoll-Paque protocol. Dynabeads CD4 and CD8 positive selection kits were used to isolate CD4 and CD8 T-cell fractions. RNA was extracted with TriZol from bulk PBMCs, CD4 and CD8 fractions, and dextramer-positive and dextramer-negative fractions.

The sample was CD4+ T cells sorted from PBMCs, taken 45 days after the yellow fever booster vaccination. Recombination connected TRBV6-5 to TRBJ1-1, with the D gene not confidently named. The clonotype originates from a man aged 18 to 35 who received the YFV17D yellow fever vaccine. The DNA is as follows: TGTGCCAGCAGTTACTCAACAATCGCAAAACCTGAAGCTTTCTTT. Its amino acids are CASSYSTIAKPEAFF.